This paragraph reports one TCR beta chain. Its antigen target is currently unknown. No much larger clonotype is one base removed from it; base qualities were not supplied. Other DNA sequences in the same sample also yield this CDR3. The cohort was made up of around 720 healthy bone marrow donors. All cohort members were sampled while nominally healthy, although unrecorded immune exposures were likely present. The donor was CMV seronegative and was included in the group of a few hundred seronegative cohort members. Each donor provided a peripheral blood sample, and peripheral blood mononuclear cells were used for TCR beta sequencing. Genomic DNA was extracted from the blood cell samples with the Qiagen DNeasy Blood Extraction Kit. This record belongs to a study of cytomegalovirus exposure and HLA in healthy donors (dated by TCRdb to between 2016 and 2019). About the full investigation: According to an earlier analysis of 587 of the donors, roughly 180 million T cells yielded roughly 110 million unique TCR beta sequences and 276 Gb of sequence data. An early release covering roughly 600 HLA-typed donors comprised about 320 gigabases of sequencing data and roughly 86 million unique TCR sequences. Among the roughly 390 genotyped donors, around 81% belonged to the genetic ancestry cluster associated with self-reported Caucasian donors. The study was designed to test whether signatures of past pathogen exposure could be identified by cataloging public T cell receptors. The T cell repertoires of around 730 subjects were profiled by immunosequencing and related to cytomegalovirus serostatus. Besides the first cohort of more than 650 subjects, a separate validation cohort made up of over 95 different subjects was used. The study combined high-throughput TCR immunosequencing, statistical association of individual TCRs with disease status, and machine learning to predict cytomegalovirus infection status. In a later analysis, previously published TCR beta repertoires from roughly 710 donors were re-analyzed and high-resolution HLA genotyping was added so that TCR occurrence patterns could be studied. Rather than using new phenotypic data, the later analysis identified candidate immune exposures from TCR beta sequences and from how often those sequences occurred across donors. An earlier analysis of 587 of the donors used high-throughput TCR beta sequencing to judge whether each TCR beta V gene segment behaved as functional or pseudogenic. Donor age, sex, ethnicity and CMV serostatus were compiled together with the repertoire data. A later genetic analysis used genome-wide SNP genotypes for about 60% of the roughly 700 donors, treating that subset as a discovery cohort. Every repertoire in the discovery cohort had been generated on one and the same sequencing platform. HLA typing included class I and class II loci at four-digit resolution. Typing coverage differed by locus: A, B, C, DRB1 and DQB1 were typed in about 620-630 donors, DQA1 in 522, DPA1 in approximately 600, and DPB1 in around 440. About 5 DR-DQ haplotypes were handled as single units for association and clustering, since linkage in the cohort was strong. On average, approximately 250,000 unique TCR beta nucleotide sequences were sequenced per donor among fewer than 500 genotyped donors of the cohort, with roughly 18% of those sequences being non-productive. General conclusions and limits of the study: A later analysis reported that several top co-occurrence clusters appeared linked to parvovirus B19, influenza, CMV and Epstein-Barr virus. In an earlier analysis of over 550 of the donors, most TCR beta V segments were observed in productive rearrangements about 87% or about 30% of the time, broadly matching IMGT annotations. Linkage disequilibrium might explain the correlated functional status among segregating V segments, but an unknown experimental factor could not be ruled out. It was suggested by the authors that the approach could potentially be generalized to other disease states and immunological phenotypes. Most CMV-associated TCR beta chains appeared to be HLA-restricted in a later analysis, and the HLA associations seemed to be driven largely by CMV exposure. In this cohort, only TCR beta chains were sequenced, and detectable features were limited by the absence of alpha or paired-chain data. The sequencing pipeline was judged likely to have produced a cluster of highly shared sequence variants as a technical artifact. Three of the identified cytomegalovirus-associated TCR beta chains were confirmed in vitro to be specific for cytomegalovirus antigens. In the study, approximately 160 TCR beta chains were listed as associated with cytomegalovirus. Assigning TCR associations to individual alleles was difficult when HLA alleles, especially DR and DQ, strongly co-occurred. In a later analysis, HLA-associated TCR beta chains showed more clonal expansion and lower generation probabilities than non-associated chains that were equally common. Immune exposure information for the cohort was limited to CMV serostatus. Roughly uniform sequencing depth across donors was assumed in presence/absence analyses, although this assumption may not hold. In a later analysis, the rate of TCR association differed among HLA loci, with DRB1 alleles having the most associated TCRs and HLA-C alleles having the fewest. V-gene and J-gene trimming of TCR beta chains was associated with a missense DCLRE1C variant in a later genetic analysis, and the association was replicated in an independent cohort. The earlier analysis of approximately 590 of the donors excluded 15 to 20 rarely observed V segments, including chromosome 9 orphons, because counts were too low. The classifier was reported to diagnose cytomegalovirus status with high specificity and sensitivity in both the original cohort and the validation cohort. According to a later genetic analysis, donors in an Asian-associated ancestry cluster had fewer N-insertions in productive TCRs than the roughly 660-donor mean. HLA typing was unavailable for some donors at each locus, so association tests used only the typed subset. Most TCR sequences were observed very rarely across donors, whereas some public TCRs were present in many individuals. A further reported finding was that TCR beta sequences accurately predicted the HLA-A and HLA-B alleles for most subjects in the first cohort. In a later analysis, 15,000 to 20,000 TCR beta sequences were associated with specific HLA alleles at a false discovery rate of 0.05.

The method behind the library was the immunoSEQ multiplex PCR assay. For the multiplex PCR, a mixture combining 60 forward primers for TCR Vbeta segments and 13 reverse primers for TCR Jbeta segments was used. A multiplex PCR assay on genomic DNA amplified the CDR3 region of rearranged TCR beta genes. Amplified TCR beta libraries were sequenced as 87-base-pair reads on the Illumina HiSeq System. Per the authors' processing: In a later analysis, about 80 million unique TCR beta chains were counted across the 666 repertoires, and roughly 10 million of these chains were shared by at least two donors. To remove PCR and sequencing errors, raw reads were error-corrected and collapsed into unique sequences using a nearest-neighbor algorithm that merged closely related sequences. V, D and J gene segments were assigned by aligning CDR3 sequences to IMGT reference sequences. For a sequence to be retained, a match of at least six nucleotides was required to both a V gene segment and a J gene segment. Rearrangements were called productive when the CDR3 lacked stop codons and stayed in frame with V and J; all others were non-productive. CDR3 was defined according to IMGT convention as the region running from the second conserved V-encoded cysteine to the conserved J-encoded phenylalanine. The earlier analysis of some 550 of the donors excluded any sequence lacking an unambiguous match to a single V gene segment. In an earlier analysis of about 590 of the donors, a V segment was called functional when productive rearrangements were above 56.7%, and segregating when the standard deviation between donors exceeded 5%. A statistical classification framework was built for diagnosing cytomegalovirus status from the catalog of TCR beta chain sequences. In a later analysis, TCR nucleotide sequences were compared against IMGT/GENE-DB human TR gene sequences so that V and J genes could be assigned. The TCRdist pipeline was used in a later analysis to assign CDR3 sequences and most-parsimonious VDJ recombination scenarios. A later analysis defined each TCR beta chain by its CDR3 amino acid sequence plus V-gene family, and excluded reads lacking a unique V-gene family. As a way to deal with suspected cross-contamination and a sequencing artifact, a later analysis dropped 450 to 700 nucleotide sequences that were highly shared and had low generation probability. A later analysis calculated a clonal expansion index for each public chain from normalized within-repertoire ranks of inferred template counts. In a later analysis, generation probabilities were computed with a VDJ recombination model fitted to out-of-frame rearrangements, and the resulting probabilities were checked against IGoR. In a later analysis, hypergeometric tests were used to score TCR-TCR, TCR-HLA and TCR-CMV co-occurrence, with a repertoire-size bias correction applied to TCR pairs. In a later analysis, false discovery rates were estimated by permuting HLA or CMV assignments 20 times. In a later analysis, co-occurring TCRs were grouped using DBSCAN, and TCRdist sequence similarity was added for clustering within HLA-allele-positive subsets. Repertoires with fewer than 30,000 or more than 120,000 public chains were left out of co-occurrence clustering, as were a handful of repertoires with anomalous nucleotide sharing. The clones in this table, taken by TCRdb from immuneACCESS, are in-frame only. Not every clone is retained; where verified, under half of the shortfall comes from an unresolved V gene, and the cause of the rest is unknown. That table is the source of V, J and clone size, and D and trimming were worked out from the DNA. Here the sample has 210,000 or so clones; 75% to 90% occur a single time. In total, the top ten clones hold 0.71% of the sample.

Input material: PBMCs. This clonotype originated in a boy under 10 years old in good health and CMV-seronegative.

The nucleotide sequence is given as TGTGCCAGCAGTTCAGACAGCTACGAGCAGTACTTC. It encodes CASSSDSYEQYF. Rearrangement joined TRBV27 to TRBJ2-7; perhaps TRBD1 is the D gene, with 5 bases matching. The CDR3 contains 12 residues, cysteine and phenylalanine counted. Only the CDR3 DNA stays, 36 bases, in frame from base 1. V is shortened by 4 bases, J by 3 bases, and the region joining them spans 7 bases. The CDR1 and CDR2 encoded by the germline V gene (reference sequence) are MNHEY and SMNVEV.